This T cell receptor (beta chain) is drawn from a study of regulatory T cells in long-lasting Graves disease. Study-level results: Persistent Graves' patients had lower TCR diversity than newly diagnosed ones. TRBV28, TRBJ1-2 and TRBJ2-5 were segments that persistent disease favored.

Construction of the TCR beta libraries employed iRepertoire HTBI primers in conjunction with Arm-PCR of CDR3 regions. TCRdb called the multiplex PCR reads again in MiXCR, with one record for every CDR3 protein. This table holds 400,000 to 550,000 distinct CDR3 sequences, roughly 17% found once. The CDR3 totals 15 residues. CDR1 is SGHRS and CDR2 is YFSETQ in the germline V gene. This clonotype has ten or more counts. What it binds is not known. At one of its ends the junction is not consistent with the germline gene, which may arise from a read error. Described time point: newly diagnosed GD, antithyroid drugs for less than 3 months. Extracted RNA from PBMCs served as the source of the TCR library. The same data also went into a second study, on T cells in Graves' hyperthyroidism and ophthalmopathy.

The chain employs TRBV5-1 and TRBJ1-1; no definite D call. The TCR originated in a woman in her thirties with Graves disease. The specimen comprised peripheral blood mononuclear cells (PBMCs), sampled at new diagnosis, from a patient treated with antithyroid drugs. CDR3 protein: CASSPAPGYGTEAFF. Written as DNA, the CDR3 is TGTGCCAGCAGCCCCGCCCCGGGGTATGGCACTGAAGCTTTCTTT.